Detailed here is one T cell receptor beta chain. Its antigen is not known. The record originates from a study of long-term antiretroviral therapy in people with HIV. Whole-study results and caveats: Diversity measured after ART increased yet remained under transplant donor controls.

The ends lost 0 bases at V and 6 bases at J; junction bases unmatched: 5. Germline CDR1 SGHNT, CDR2 YYREEE (reference sequence). This CDR3 is 15 amino acids long. The assay used was immunoSEQ (version v3.0), run at survey level. Here immunoSEQ multiplex PCR was the method, and the copy in TCRdb shows in-frame clones only, minus some. This sample has around 1,900 clones; about 91% occur once, and the top ten carry about 3.6%. The clonotype originates from a woman between 45 and 60 years old with HIV. The chain combines TRBV5-4 with TRBJ1-3; TRBD1 matches at 8 bases. Sample: unsorted PBMCs, taken 0.7 years after starting antiretroviral therapy. In nucleotides, the CDR3 is TGTGCCAGCAGCTTGGCCGGCAGGGGGCTAAACACCATATATTTT. Its translation is CASSLAGRGLNTIYF.